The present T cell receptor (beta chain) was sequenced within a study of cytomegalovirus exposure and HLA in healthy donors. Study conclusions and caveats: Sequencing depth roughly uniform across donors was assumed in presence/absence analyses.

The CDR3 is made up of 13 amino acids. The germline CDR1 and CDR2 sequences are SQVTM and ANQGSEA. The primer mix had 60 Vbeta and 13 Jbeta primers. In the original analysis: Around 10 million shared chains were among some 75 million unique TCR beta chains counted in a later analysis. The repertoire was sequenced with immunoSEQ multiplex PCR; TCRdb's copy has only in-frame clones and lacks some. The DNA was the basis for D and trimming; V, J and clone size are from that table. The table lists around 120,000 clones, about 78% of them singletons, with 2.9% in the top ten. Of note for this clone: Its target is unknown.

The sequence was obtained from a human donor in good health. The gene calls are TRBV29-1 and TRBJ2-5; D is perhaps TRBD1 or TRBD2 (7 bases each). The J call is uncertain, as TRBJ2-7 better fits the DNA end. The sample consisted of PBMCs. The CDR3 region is CSVAGAGGYEQYF. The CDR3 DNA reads TGCAGCGTGGCGGGGGCAGGGGGCTACGAGCAGTACTTC.